This TCR beta chain was captured by sequencing in a study of T cell responses to AZD1222 COVID-19 vaccine. V dropped 4 bases and J dropped 4 bases, with 10 bases sitting between them. This CDR3 has 13 residues. The count of this clone is one. What it binds is not known. Profiled with immunoSEQ multiplex PCR; TCRdb holds only in-frame clones, not every one. The sample includes tens of thousands of clones, 75% to 90% of them seen just once. Overall study results and limits: Two doses of AZD1222 preceded a rise in Spike-specific TCR breadth and depth.

This clonotype was obtained from an adult in good health. This material consisted of peripheral blood, taken on day 0 of AZD1222 vaccination. The rearrangement uses TRBV12-3 or TRBV12-4 and TRBJ1-2; D not resolved. In DNA form, the CDR3 reads TGTGCCAGCAGTTACAATGAGGTCTATGGCTACACCTTC. Translated, it gives CASSYNEVYGYTF.